A selection of T cell receptor beta chains follows, all from one sample in a study of cytomegalovirus exposure and HLA in healthy donors. The data were produced by immunoSEQ multiplex PCR, yet TCRdb's version contains in-frame clones alone and is incomplete. This sample has about 130,000 clones, with over 70% found just once. Sequences were obtained from PBMCs. The receptors shown here come from a woman aged 35 to 49 in good health and CMV-seronegative. Each CDR3 is given with its conserved first and last residue. A D gene is named only where the DNA matches it firmly. A clone size is listed for some rows: how often the clone was seen (once, few, many), or a class if it is expanded.

V,length,J,D,size,CDR3,DNA
TRBV27,11,TRBJ2-2,-,-,CASSSNGELFF,TGTGCCAGCAGTTCTAATGGGGAGCTGTTTTTT
TRBV9,13,TRBJ2-7,-,-,CASSVATGTEQYF,TGTGCCAGCAGCGTAGCTACAGGTACCGAGCAGTACTTC
TRBV7-2,13,TRBJ2-7,-,-,CASSSDYSDEQYF,TGTGCCAGCAGCTCGGACTATTCTGACGAGCAGTACTTC
TRBV10-3,16,TRBJ1-1,-,once,CAISEVVSRQGVVPFF,TGTGCCATCAGTGAGGTTGTCAGTCGGCAAGGGGTTGTTCCTTTCTTT
TRBV2,12,TRBJ1-5,-,-,CASSRGDQPQHF,TGTGCCAGCAGCCGCGGGGATCAGCCCCAGCATTTT
TRBV7-2,15,TRBJ1-4,TRBD1,-,CASSPGQGAREKLFF,TGTGCCAGCAGCCCTGGACAGGGGGCGCGAGAAAAACTGTTTTTT
TRBV6-5,15,TRBJ1-2,TRBD1,-,CASIMTGGSNYGYTF,TGTGCCAGCATTATGACAGGGGGCTCTAACTATGGCTACACCTTC
TRBV4-1,18,TRBJ2-1,TRBD2,-,CASSRPFSGGASRNEQFF,TGCGCCAGCAGCCGCCCCTTTAGCGGGGGGGCTAGCCGCAATGAGCAGTTCTTC
TRBV4-1,17,TRBJ2-3,-,-,CASSAAPQGLRTDTQYF,TGCGCCAGCAGCGCAGCTCCTCAGGGGCTGCGCACAGATACGCAGTATTTT
TRBV11-3,15,TRBJ2-2,-,-,CASSYDGTNTGELFF,TGTGCCAGCAGCTACGACGGGACTAACACCGGGGAGCTGTTTTTT
TRBV5-6,13,TRBJ2-2,-,-,CASRQAASGELFF,TGTGCCAGCAGGCAAGCGGCCTCCGGGGAGCTGTTTTTT
TRBV5-6,13,TRBJ2-3,-,many,CASSLGSADTQYF,TGTGCCAGCAGCTTGGGAAGCGCAGATACGCAGTATTTT
TRBV4-1,13,TRBJ2-7,-,-,CASSQGGDYEQYF,TGCGCCAGCAGCCAAGGGGGAGATTACGAGCAGTACTTC
TRBV15,15,TRBJ1-1,-,once,CATSRGGEGRTEAFF,TGTGCCACCAGCAGAGGGGGGGAGGGTCGTACTGAAGCTTTCTTT
TRBV9,16,TRBJ1-5,-,-,CASSVDDGAGNQPQHF,TGTGCCAGCAGCGTAGATGATGGGGCAGGTAATCAGCCCCAGCATTTT
TRBV7-8,14,TRBJ2-1,-,once,CASSLVTGHNEQFF,TGTGCCAGCAGCTTAGTGACAGGACACAATGAGCAGTTCTTC
TRBV7-8,13,TRBJ2-1,-,-,CASSLGPHNEQFF,TGTGCCAGCAGCTTGGGCCCCCACAATGAGCAGTTCTTC
TRBV28,16,TRBJ1-6,-,-,CASSRFEPPTGSPLHF,TGTGCCAGCAGCCGATTTGAGCCACCTACAGGTTCACCCCTCCACTTT
TRBV4-1,17,TRBJ2-2,-,few,CASSQDLRLANTGELFF,TGCGCCAGCAGCCAAGATTTGAGACTAGCGAACACCGGGGAGCTGTTTTTT
TRBV5-6,13,TRBJ2-3,-,-,CATASGSTDTQYF,TGTGCCACCGCCAGCGGGAGCACAGATACGCAGTATTTT
TRBV14,15,TRBJ2-7,TRBD2,-,CASSQLAGRAYEQYF,TGTGCCAGCAGCCAACTAGCGGGCCGTGCCTACGAGCAGTACTTC
TRBV4-3,16,TRBJ1-2,TRBD1,-,CASSQETGGALYGYTF,TGCGCCAGCAGCCAAGAGACAGGGGGCGCATTATATGGCTACACCTTC
TRBV7-2,15,TRBJ2-2,-,-,CASAVRTANTGELFF,TGTGCCAGCGCTGTTAGGACAGCCAACACCGGGGAGCTGTTTTTT
TRBV4-2,15,TRBJ2-3,-,once,CASSQDGAESDTQYF,TGTGCCAGCAGCCAAGATGGGGCGGAGTCAGATACGCAGTATTTT
TRBV19,15,TRBJ1-5,-,-,CASSIGAGRNQPQHF,TGTGCCAGTAGTATAGGTGCGGGAAGGAATCAGCCCCAGCATTTT
TRBV5-1,12,TRBJ1-2,TRBD1,-,CASSGQGNGYTF,TGCGCCAGCAGCGGACAGGGTAATGGCTACACCTTC
TRBV18,14,TRBJ2-3,-,once,CASSPTQGMDTQYF,TGTGCCAGCTCACCTACCCAGGGCATGGATACGCAGTATTTT
TRBV18,18,TRBJ1-6,-,-,CASSPRSPGGPFNSPLHF,TGTGCCAGCTCACCAAGATCGCCTGGGGGCCCTTTTAATTCACCCCTCCACTTT
TRBV5-1,15,TRBJ2-7,TRBD2,-,CASSLELAGSDEQYF,TGCGCCAGCAGCTTGGAATTAGCGGGAAGCGACGAGCAGTACTTC
TRBV2,15,TRBJ2-1,TRBD2,once,CASNPGGAVGNEQFF,TGTGCCAGCAATCCGGGAGGCGCCGTAGGGAATGAGCAGTTCTTC
TRBV4-2,15,TRBJ2-3,-,few,CASSQDREPTDTQYF,TGTGCCAGCAGCCAAGATCGCGAACCCACAGATACGCAGTATTTT
TRBV4-2,15,TRBJ2-5,TRBD1,-,CASRPLTGGEETQYF,TGTGCCAGCAGACCTCTGACAGGGGGCGAAGAGACCCAGTACTTC
TRBV9,13,TRBJ2-1,-,-,CANPGVGKNEQFF,TGTGCCAACCCAGGGGTGGGGAAAAATGAGCAGTTCTTC
TRBV5-6,12,TRBJ2-7,TRBD1,-,CASSLAGTGEYF,TGTGCCAGCAGCTTGGCCGGTACAGGGGAGTACTTC
TRBV27,13,TRBJ2-7,-,-,CASSLTVSYEQYF,TGTGCCAGCAGTTTGACAGTCTCCTACGAGCAGTACTTC
TRBV14,13,TRBJ1-5,-,-,CASSQSGDQPQHF,TGTGCCAGCAGCCAATCAGGGGATCAGCCCCAGCATTTT
TRBV10-3,12,TRBJ2-7,-,-,CAISEQYYEQYF,TGTGCCATCAGTGAGCAGTACTACGAGCAGTACTTC
TRBV25-1,11,TRBJ2-7,-,once,CASSVGDEQYF,TGTGCCAGCAGTGTCGGGGACGAGCAGTACTTC
TRBV19,14,TRBJ2-2,-,-,CASRTYRDTGELFF,TGTGCCAGTAGGACATACAGGGACACCGGGGAGCTGTTTTTT
TRBV6-5,15,TRBJ1-1,TRBD1,-,CASSFLQGANTEAFF,TGTGCCAGCAGTTTTCTACAGGGGGCGAACACTGAAGCTTTCTTT
TRBV16,14,TRBJ2-4,TRBD2,few,CASSQLARETFQYF,TGTGCCAGCAGCCAATTGGCGCGGGAGACGTTTCAGTACTTC
TRBV7-9,15,TRBJ1-6,TRBD1,-,CASSFEGAVNSPLHF,TGTGCCAGCAGCTTCGAGGGGGCAGTTAATTCACCCCTCCACTTT
TRBV10-3,15,TRBJ1-3,-,few,CAILDRAPSGNTIYF,TGTGCCATCCTAGACCGCGCCCCCTCTGGAAACACCATATATTTT
TRBV5-1,17,TRBJ2-5,TRBD2,-,CASSLGLAGVTKETQYF,TGCGCCAGCAGCTTGGGACTAGCGGGGGTTACGAAAGAGACCCAGTACTTC
TRBV5-6,15,TRBJ1-6,-,-,CASSYRQLTDSPLHF,TGTGCCAGCAGCTACCGACAGTTGACCGATTCACCCCTCCACTTT
TRBV5-6,12,TRBJ2-7,-,-,CASSSPGYEQYF,TGTGCCAGCAGCTCGCCGGGCTACGAGCAGTACTTC
TRBV5-1,14,TRBJ2-2,TRBD1,-,CASSLGDSTGELFF,TGCGCCAGCAGCTTGGGGGACAGCACCGGGGAGCTGTTTTTT
TRBV7-6,14,TRBJ2-7,TRBD1,-,CASSSRTGGPEQYF,TGTGCCAGCAGCTCAAGGACAGGCGGTCCCGAGCAGTACTTC